This TCR beta chain was captured by sequencing in a study of blood T cell repertoires in COVID-19 (dated by TCRdb to the early 2020s). Context from the whole study: The collaborator samples originated in the United States, Italy and Spain and spanned the acute and convalescent phases of COVID-19. The prospective study material was composed of cDNA or gDNA derived from T cells, B-cell-depleted T cells, or PBMCs. Deeply sampled blood TCRbeta repertoires from subjects exposed to, actively infected with, or recovered from COVID-19 were included in the dataset. A freely available public database, intended as a resource for researchers studying the immune response to SARS-CoV-2, is where the repertoires were released. The samples were drawn from two sources: the first 160 participants of the ongoing ImmuneRACE study, and over 1,000 subjects contributed by 6 global collaborators. Sample metadata almost always included a de-identified subject ID, COVID-19 status, age in years and sex. Where available, HLA class I and class II types were obtained from metadata supplied by the sample provider rather than from assay-based typing. Broad study findings and their caveats: How much clinical and demographic metadata was included differed by source and by participant, and the metadata was provided uncurated.

As concerns this clone: The antigen it recognizes is unknown. The sample holds no much larger clone one base away, and base qualities are not on file.

TCRbeta CDR3 regions were amplified from genomic DNA by means of the immunoSEQ Assay, a bias-controlled multiplex PCR. Regarding the original processing steps: The number of nucleated cells in each sample was estimated from the amplification of reference gene primers within the assay. To quantify the absolute abundance of each unique TCRbeta CDR3 rearrangement, sequence reads were collapsed and filtered. Productive Simpson clonality was computed per sample as the square root of Simpson's diversity index over productive rearrangements. TCRdb stores this immuneACCESS table with in-frame sequences only. Part of the clones is absent; in the studies checked, under half of the shortfall reflects unresolved V genes, and no reason is known for the rest. The V and J calls and clone size were taken over from that table, and D and trimming were inferred from the DNA. This sample is represented by fewer than 200,000 clones; approximately 86% of them were singletons. 7.5% to 10% of the sample belongs to the ten largest clones.

V trim: 3 bases; J trim: 7 bases; unmatched bases: 9. Spanning cysteine to phenylalanine, the CDR3 consists of 15 amino acids. Only the CDR3 DNA stays, 45 bases, in frame from base 1. CDR1 and CDR2 are drawn from the germline V gene: SNHLY, FYNNEI. Collaborating institutions collected whole blood in K2EDTA tubes following their own protocols. Collaborator samples were shipped for TCRbeta analysis as frozen whole blood, isolated PBMCs, or DNA extracted from either sample type. The sequencing input was peripheral blood. The source is a man aged 45-65 years with active or convalescent COVID-19. The receptor chain draws on TRBV2 and TRBJ1-2; 9 bases in the middle match TRBD1. This receptor carries the CDR3 CASSEVWTGESGYTF. At the DNA level, the sequence is TGTGCCAGCAGTGAGGTGTGGACAGGGGAATCTGGCTACACCTTC.